The present entry profiles one T cell receptor (beta chain) with its context. This clonotype was observed at least ten times. The specificity of this receptor is unknown. One base away there is no much larger clone; base qualities are not given. For sequencing, an Illumina HiSeq 1500 was employed. TCRdb itself trimmed the public reads at Q25 with fastp, ran MiXCR and retained productive beta chains. Rows matching on CDR3 protein sequence are summarized as one entry with the most common DNA and genes. Counted in this sample were about 890,000 distinct CDR3 sequences; 30% to 40% of them appeared once. Roughly an eighth of the sample goes to the ten largest clones. Counted from cysteine to phenylalanine, this CDR3 has 10 amino acids. Left in the record is the CDR3 DNA by itself, 30 bases read in frame from the first base. CDR1 and CDR2 (MGHDK, SYGVNS) derive from the germline V gene. A distance of 7 bases separates the germline ends of V and J, which lose 6 bases and 10 bases respectively.

This sample stems from a study of T cell repertoires in cytomegalovirus infection (dated by TCRdb to between 2018 and 2021). For the wider study: The peptide stimulations were aimed at well-studied HLA-B-restricted epitopes as well as recently identified HLA-C-restricted CMV epitopes, whose presentation resists viral immunomodulation. Because public TCR beta signatures pointed to carriage of CMV infection together with the matching HLA type, the HLA type of each donor mattered for the analysis.

The sample's treatment or condition label, decoded: in vitro stimulation with specific CMV peptide epitopes to enrich CMV-specific T cells. General conclusions and limits of the study: The ex vivo response was dominated by HLA-C-restricted CMV-specific TCR beta clonotypes, which also provided the single most frequent clonotype in two of eight donors. Carriers of CMV infection plus the relevant HLA type were discriminated by the cumulative frequency of public TCR beta family members in the study cohort and in an independent approximately 350-donor cohort.

Sequencing used cultured CD8+ T cells from PBMCs, obtained from culture after CMV antigen stimulation. The sequence came from a human donor in good health (CMV status not recorded). Some clones in this sample may be carry-over from other donors' samples. The V and J genes are TRBV25-1 and TRBJ2-1; the D gene is unclear. In nucleotides, the sequence is TGTGCCAGCAGCGCCGGGGAGCAGTTCTTC. The resulting protein is CASSAGEQFF.